This TCR beta chain stems from a study of blood T cell repertoires in COVID-19 (dated by TCRdb to about 2020). As for the study more broadly: Samples from collaborators originated in the United States, Italy and Spain and spanned both the acute and convalescent phases of COVID-19. The prospective study material was composed of cDNA or gDNA derived from T cells, B-cell-depleted T cells, or PBMCs. Deeply sampled blood TCRbeta repertoires from subjects exposed to, actively infected with, or recovered from COVID-19 were included in the dataset. The repertoires were released in a freely available public database meant as a resource for research on the immune response to SARS-CoV-2. Samples came from the ongoing ImmuneRACE study (first 160 participants) plus 1,254 subjects from 6 global collaborators. A de-identified subject ID, COVID-19 status, age in years and sex were almost always included in the sample metadata. Where HLA class I and class II types were available, the types were taken from metadata supplied by the sample provider, not from assay-based typing.

Here is what the overall study found, with its caveats: The quantity of clinical and demographic metadata differed by source and by participant and was supplied without curation.

Concerning this clone itself: Its antigen specificity is not known. One base away there is no much larger clone; base qualities are not given.

TCRbeta CDR3 regions were amplified from genomic DNA using the immunoSEQ Assay, a bias-controlled multiplex PCR. As for the authors' bioinformatics: The number of nucleated cells in each sample was estimated from the amplification of reference gene primers within the assay. To quantify the absolute abundance of each unique TCRbeta CDR3 rearrangement, sequence reads were collapsed and filtered. For each sample, productive Simpson clonality was calculated as the square root of Simpson's diversity index across productive rearrangements. In its TCRdb copy, this immuneACCESS table keeps in-frame sequences only and misses some clones. Where compared with another copy, unresolved V genes explain less than half of these, and the others have no known cause. The V and J calls and clone size come from that table; D and trimming were worked out from the DNA. The sample data list about 210,000 clones, and 70% to 85% of these were observed just once. The ten most abundant clones make up approximately 2.4% of the sample.

A second Seattle source provided samples from volunteer blood donors who had recovered from COVID-19. Each collaborating institution followed its own protocols to collect whole blood in K2EDTA tubes. For TCRbeta analysis, collaborators shipped samples as frozen whole blood, isolated PBMCs, or DNA extracted from either of those sample types. Trimming takes 6 bases from V and 8 bases from J, and the germline ends sit 19 bases apart. The CDR3 sequence holds 13 residues, the cysteine and phenylalanine included. The sequence is cut down to CDR3 DNA, 39 bases in frame from base 1. For CDR1 and CDR2, the germline V gene lists SQVTM and ANQGSEA.

Sequenced: peripheral blood. This clonotype was obtained from a man in his forties who had recovered from COVID-19. The V and J segments used are TRBV29-1 and TRBJ1-2, with TRBD1 as a weak D call on 5 bases. At the DNA level, the sequence is TGCAGCGTAGGACGGACAAACGGAGGGGGCTACACCTTC. It codes for CSVGRTNGGGYTF.